Listed below are T cell receptor beta chains from one sample, sequenced in a study of cytomegalovirus exposure and HLA in healthy donors. The assay was immunoSEQ multiplex PCR, and TCRdb's table has in-frame clones only and misses some. Among around 200,000 clones listed, about 77% were seen once. The specimen sequenced was PBMCs. All receptors come from a man aged 30 to 45 in good health and CMV-seropositive. CDR3s include the opening cysteine and the closing phenylalanine or tryptophan. The order of the fields is CDR3 length, J gene, V gene, CDR3 protein.

length: 13
J: TRBJ1-2
V: TRBV5-8
CDR3: CASSWTQAYGYTF

length: 15
J: TRBJ2-1
V: TRBV5-1
CDR3: CASSLIQRGGNEQFF

length: 15
J: TRBJ1-2
V: TRBV7-9
CDR3: CASSLSGSSNYGYTF

length: 14
J: TRBJ2-7
V: TRBV9
CDR3: CASSPWDTAYEQYF

length: 12
J: TRBJ2-5
V: TRBV9
CDR3: CASSPGLETQYF

length: 14
J: TRBJ2-3
V: TRBV6-5
CDR3: CASSYGVGRDTQYF

length: 16
J: TRBJ1-2
V: TRBV5-4
CDR3: CASSPGGQGSNYGYTF

length: 11
J: TRBJ1-2
V: TRBV2
CDR3: CASSDGVGYTF

length: 14
J: TRBJ2-6
V: TRBV2
CDR3: CAGRQGNGANVLTF

length: 14
J: TRBJ1-1
V: TRBV6-1
CDR3: CATTSGHSNTEAFF

length: 17
J: TRBJ2-3
V: TRBV28
CDR3: CASSLSLSGRSTDTQYF

length: 14
J: TRBJ2-3
V: TRBV19
CDR3: CASTRREGADTQYF

length: 14
J: TRBJ1-2
V: TRBV7-2
CDR3: CASSSQGADDGYTF

length: 14
J: TRBJ2-3
V: TRBV7-3
CDR3: CASSPLTSTDTQYF

length: 15
J: .
V: TRBV4-3
CDR3: CASSQIASGVYEQYF

length: 14
J: TRBJ2-7
V: TRBV7-8
CDR3: CASSLSWDRNEQYF

length: 16
J: TRBJ2-4
V: TRBV13
CDR3: CASSFGGYVAKNIQYF

length: 15
J: TRBJ1-5
V: TRBV19
CDR3: CASLDPGLPHQPQHF

length: 12
J: TRBJ2-5
V: TRBV6-6
CDR3: CASSSGVETQYF

length: 15
J: TRBJ2-7
V: TRBV5-4
CDR3: CASSLGDRAYDEQYF

length: 14
J: TRBJ2-1
V: TRBV6-6
CDR3: CATQSTELYNEQFF

length: 14
J: TRBJ2-1
V: TRBV9
CDR3: CASSVGGGTSEQFF

length: 16
J: TRBJ1-3
V: TRBV14
CDR3: CASSRMQVGSGNTIYF

length: 15
J: TRBJ2-2
V: TRBV28
CDR3: CASRIGTGGSGELFF

length: 15
J: TRBJ1-2
V: TRBV9
CDR3: CASSARRDSVDGYTF

length: 14
J: TRBJ1-2
V: TRBV28
CDR3: CASSLLVGGYGYTF

length: 14
J: TRBJ2-1
V: TRBV19
CDR3: CASSYSGNNNEQFF

length: 15
J: TRBJ2-5
V: TRBV10-2
CDR3: CASRRLTGVRETQYF

length: 14
J: TRBJ1-2
V: TRBV2
CDR3: CASSDNGRGNGYTF

length: 19
J: TRBJ2-1
V: TRBV14
CDR3: CASSQARWTRGSEYNEQFF

length: 15
J: TRBJ2-7
V: TRBV5-4
CDR3: CASSSVAGASYEQYF

length: 14
J: TRBJ2-5
V: TRBV5-1
CDR3: CASSLGQEQETQYF

length: 12
J: TRBJ1-4
V: TRBV19
CDR3: CASTRYNEKLFF

length: 15
J: TRBJ2-7
V: TRBV6-5
CDR3: CASSSTGLSSYEQYF

length: 15
J: TRBJ2-2
V: TRBV15
CDR3: CATSRGYKNTGELFF

length: 17
J: TRBJ2-2
V: TRBV9
CDR3: CASSVVGGGLASGELFF

length: 14
J: TRBJ2-5
V: TRBV5-4
CDR3: CASSSGGAKETQYF

length: 16
J: TRBJ2-4
V: TRBV5-1
CDR3: CASSQDRRVTKNIQYF

length: 15
J: TRBJ2-1
V: TRBV5-1
CDR3: CASSKGGGSYNEQFF

length: 15
J: TRBJ1-1
V: TRBV27
CDR3: CASSTRGGMNTEAFF

length: 12
J: TRBJ1-1
V: TRBV7-2
CDR3: CASRIMNTEAFF

length: 11
J: TRBJ2-3
V: TRBV10-3
CDR3: CAITTEDTQYF

length: 14
J: TRBJ1-4
V: TRBV6-6
CDR3: CASSYQGAREKLFF